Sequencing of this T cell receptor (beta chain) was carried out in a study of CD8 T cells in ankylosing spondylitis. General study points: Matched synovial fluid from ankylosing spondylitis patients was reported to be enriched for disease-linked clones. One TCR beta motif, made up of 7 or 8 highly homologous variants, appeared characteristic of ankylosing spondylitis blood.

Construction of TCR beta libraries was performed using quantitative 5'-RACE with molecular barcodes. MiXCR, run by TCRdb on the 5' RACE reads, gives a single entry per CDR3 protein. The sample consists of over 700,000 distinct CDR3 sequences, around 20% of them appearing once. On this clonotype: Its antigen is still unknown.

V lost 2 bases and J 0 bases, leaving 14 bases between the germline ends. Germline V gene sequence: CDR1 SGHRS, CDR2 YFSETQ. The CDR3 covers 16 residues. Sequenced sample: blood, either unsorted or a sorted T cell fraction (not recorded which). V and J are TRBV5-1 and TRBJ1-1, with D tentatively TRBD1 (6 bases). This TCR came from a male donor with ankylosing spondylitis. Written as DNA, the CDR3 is TGCGCCAGCAGCTTCGGGCCGGACAGAATGAACACTGAAGCTTTCTTT. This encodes CASSFGPDRMNTEAFF. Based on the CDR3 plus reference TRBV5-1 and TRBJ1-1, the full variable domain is KAGVTQTPRYLIKTRGQQVTLSCSPISGHRSVSWYQQTPGQGLQFLFEYFSETQRNKGNFPGRFSGRQFSNSRSEMNVSTLELGDSALYLCASSFGPDRMNTEAFFGQGTRLTVV.